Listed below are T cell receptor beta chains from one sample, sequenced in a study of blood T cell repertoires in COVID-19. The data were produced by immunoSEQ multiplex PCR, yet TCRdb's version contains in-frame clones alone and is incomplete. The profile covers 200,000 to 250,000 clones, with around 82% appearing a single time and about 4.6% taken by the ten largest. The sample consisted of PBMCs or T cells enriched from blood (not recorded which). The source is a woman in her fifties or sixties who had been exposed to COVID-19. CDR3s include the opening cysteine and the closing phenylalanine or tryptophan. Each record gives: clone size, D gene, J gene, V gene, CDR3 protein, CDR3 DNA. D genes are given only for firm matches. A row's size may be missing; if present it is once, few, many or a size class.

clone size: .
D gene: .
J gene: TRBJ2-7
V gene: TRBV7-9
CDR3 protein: CASSLAGGHHEQYF
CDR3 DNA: TGTGCCAGCAGCTTAGCGGGGGGGCACCACGAGCAGTACTTC

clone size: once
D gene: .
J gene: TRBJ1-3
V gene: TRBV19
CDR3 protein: CASSLEITGNTIYF
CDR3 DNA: TGTGCCAGTAGTCTGGAGATTACTGGAAACACCATATATTTT

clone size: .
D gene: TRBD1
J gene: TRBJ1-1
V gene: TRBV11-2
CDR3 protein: CASSSDRVGTEAFF
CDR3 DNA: TGTGCCAGCAGCTCAGACAGGGTGGGCACTGAAGCTTTCTTT

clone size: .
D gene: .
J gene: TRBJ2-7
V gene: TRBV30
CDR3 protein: CAWSVFAGASYEQYF
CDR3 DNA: TGTGCCTGGAGTGTATTCGCGGGGGCCTCCTACGAGCAGTACTTC

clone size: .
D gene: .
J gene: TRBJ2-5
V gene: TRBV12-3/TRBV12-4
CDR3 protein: CASSPSTEGAQYF
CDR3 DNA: TGTGCCAGCAGTCCCAGCACCGAAGGGGCCCAGTACTTC

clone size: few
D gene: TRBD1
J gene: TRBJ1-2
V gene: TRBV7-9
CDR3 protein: CASSLARDRGYGYTF
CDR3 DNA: TGTGCCAGCAGCTTAGCCCGTGACAGGGGATATGGCTACACCTTC

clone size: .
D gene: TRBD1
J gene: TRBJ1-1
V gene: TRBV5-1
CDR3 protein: CASSLRTRRDSSIGLEAFF
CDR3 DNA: TGCGCCAGCAGCTTGAGGACCCGGAGGGACAGTTCCATCGGCCTTGAAGCTTTCTTT

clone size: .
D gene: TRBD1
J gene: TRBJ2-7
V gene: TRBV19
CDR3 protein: CASSFGQGAREQYF
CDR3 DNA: TGTGCCAGTAGTTTCGGACAGGGGGCAAGAGAGCAGTACTTC

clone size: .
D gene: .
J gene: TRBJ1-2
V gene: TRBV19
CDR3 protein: CASSFRQAEYGYTF
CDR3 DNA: TGTGCCAGTTCTTTCCGACAGGCTGAGTATGGCTACACCTTC

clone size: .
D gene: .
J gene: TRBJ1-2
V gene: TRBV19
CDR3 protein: CATEVRGTYGYTF
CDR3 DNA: TGTGCCACCGAAGTAAGGGGCACCTATGGCTACACCTTC

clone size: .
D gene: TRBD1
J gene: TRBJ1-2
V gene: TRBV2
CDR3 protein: CASSDEKDRARTF
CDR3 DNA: TGTGCCAGCAGTGACGAAAAGGACAGGGCAAGGACCTTC

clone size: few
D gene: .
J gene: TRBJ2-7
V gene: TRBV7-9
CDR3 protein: CASSLAQNYEQYF
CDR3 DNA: TGTGCCAGCAGCTTAGCTCAGAACTACGAGCAGTACTTC

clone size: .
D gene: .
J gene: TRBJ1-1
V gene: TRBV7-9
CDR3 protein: CASSLEPSTGEAFF
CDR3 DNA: TGTGCCAGCAGCTTAGAACCATCTACAGGGGAAGCTTTCTTT

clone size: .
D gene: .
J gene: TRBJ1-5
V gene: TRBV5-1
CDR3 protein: CASSLGQSNQPQHF
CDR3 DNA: TGCGCCAGCAGCTTGGGACAGAGCAATCAGCCCCAGCATTTT

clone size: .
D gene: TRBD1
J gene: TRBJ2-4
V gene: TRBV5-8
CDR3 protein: CASSLVTGVNIQYF
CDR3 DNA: TGTGCCAGCAGCTTGGTGACAGGGGTAAACATTCAGTACTTC

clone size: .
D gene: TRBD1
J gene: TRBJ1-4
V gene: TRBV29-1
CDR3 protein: CSVRTGGSLNEKLFF
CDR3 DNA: TGCAGCGTTCGGACAGGGGGCAGTTTAAATGAAAAACTGTTTTTT

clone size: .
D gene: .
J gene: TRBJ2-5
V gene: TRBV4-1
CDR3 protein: CASSQDQVIETQYF
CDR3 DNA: TGCGCCAGCAGCCAAGATCAGGTTATAGAGACCCAGTACTTC

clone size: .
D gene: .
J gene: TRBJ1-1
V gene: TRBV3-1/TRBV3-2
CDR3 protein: CASSLRQSSTEAFF
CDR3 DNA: TGTGCCAGCAGCCTACGACAGAGCTCCACTGAAGCTTTCTTT

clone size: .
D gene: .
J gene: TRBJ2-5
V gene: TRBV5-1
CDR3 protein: CASSLAGETQYF
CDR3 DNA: TGCGCCAGCAGCTTGGCGGGGGAGACCCAGTACTTC

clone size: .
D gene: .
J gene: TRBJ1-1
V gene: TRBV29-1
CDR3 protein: CSVEDRVSGRLAFF
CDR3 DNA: TGCAGCGTTGAAGATCGAGTATCAGGTCGTCTCGCTTTCTTT

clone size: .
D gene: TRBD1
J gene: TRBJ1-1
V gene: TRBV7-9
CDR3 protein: CASSHKGARDMNTEAFF
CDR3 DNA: TGTGCCAGCAGCCACAAGGGGGCTCGGGACATGAACACTGAAGCTTTCTTT

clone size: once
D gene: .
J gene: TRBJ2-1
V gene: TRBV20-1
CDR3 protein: CSASPSRGDEQFF
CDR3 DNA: TGCAGTGCTAGTCCGTCCAGGGGGGATGAGCAGTTCTTC

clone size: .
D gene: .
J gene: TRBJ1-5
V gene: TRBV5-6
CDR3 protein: CASSLDGRGQPQHF
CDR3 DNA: TGTGCCAGCAGCTTGGACGGTCGGGGTCAGCCCCAGCATTTT

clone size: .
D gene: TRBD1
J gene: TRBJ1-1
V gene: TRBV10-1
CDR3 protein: CASIRQWAHSGQGYTEAFF
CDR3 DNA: TGCGCCAGCATTCGTCAGTGGGCACACTCGGGACAGGGGTACACTGAAGCTTTCTTT

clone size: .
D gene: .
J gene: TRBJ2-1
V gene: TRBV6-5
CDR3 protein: CASSRDTSSYNEQFF
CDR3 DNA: TGTGCCAGCAGTCGGGACACCAGCTCCTACAATGAGCAGTTCTTC

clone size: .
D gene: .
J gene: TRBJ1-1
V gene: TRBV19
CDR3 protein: CASSIRGAGTEAFF
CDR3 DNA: TGTGCCAGTAGTATAAGGGGCGCAGGCACTGAAGCTTTCTTT

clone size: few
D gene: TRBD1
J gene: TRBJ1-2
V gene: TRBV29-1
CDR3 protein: CSVRSTGAGGYTF
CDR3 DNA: TGCAGCGTTCGTTCGACAGGGGCGGGCGGCTACACCTTC

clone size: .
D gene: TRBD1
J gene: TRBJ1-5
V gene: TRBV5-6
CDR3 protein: CASSLYGTGDDQPQHF
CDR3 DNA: TGTGCCAGCAGCTTGTACGGGACAGGGGATGATCAGCCCCAGCATTTT

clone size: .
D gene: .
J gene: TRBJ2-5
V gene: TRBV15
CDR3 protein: CATRVGGQETQYF
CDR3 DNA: TGTGCCACCAGGGTGGGGGGCCAAGAGACCCAGTACTTC

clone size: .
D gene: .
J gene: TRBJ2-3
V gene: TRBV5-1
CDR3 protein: CASRGGTDTQYF
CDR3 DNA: TGCGCCAGCAGGGGAGGCACAGATACGCAGTATTTT

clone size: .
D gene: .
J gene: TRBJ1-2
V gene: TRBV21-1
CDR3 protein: CASSKDRGDRMDYTF
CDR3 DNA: TGTGCCAGCAGCAAGGACAGGGGGGACCGGATGGACTACACCTTC

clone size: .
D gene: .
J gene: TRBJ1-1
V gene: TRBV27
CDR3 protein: CASSLREGTEAFF
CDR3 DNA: TGTGCCAGCAGTTTAAGGGAGGGAACTGAAGCTTTCTTT

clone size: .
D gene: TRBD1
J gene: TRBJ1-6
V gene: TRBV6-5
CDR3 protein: CASSLDRDSPLHF
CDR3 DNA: TGTGCCAGCAGTCTGGACAGGGATTCACCCCTCCACTTT

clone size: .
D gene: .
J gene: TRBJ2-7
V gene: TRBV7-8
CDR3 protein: CASSLDRSEQYF
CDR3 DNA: TGTGCCAGCAGCTTAGACCGGAGCGAGCAGTACTTC

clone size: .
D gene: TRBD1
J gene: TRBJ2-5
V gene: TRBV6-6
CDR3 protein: CASSFGQGRQETQYF
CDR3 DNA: TGTGCCAGCAGTTTCGGACAGGGGAGACAAGAGACCCAGTACTTC

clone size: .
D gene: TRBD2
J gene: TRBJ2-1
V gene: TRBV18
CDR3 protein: CASSRGGAKFNEQFF
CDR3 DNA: TGTGCCAGCTCACGGGGAGGGGCGAAGTTCAATGAGCAGTTCTTC

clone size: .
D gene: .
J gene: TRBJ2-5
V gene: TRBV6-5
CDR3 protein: CASRARGGETQYF
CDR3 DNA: TGTGCCAGCAGGGCAAGGGGGGGGGAGACCCAGTACTTC

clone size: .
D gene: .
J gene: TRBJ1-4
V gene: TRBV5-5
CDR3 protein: CASSPAIYEKLFF
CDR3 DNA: TGTGCCAGCAGCCCCGCTATATATGAAAAACTGTTTTTT

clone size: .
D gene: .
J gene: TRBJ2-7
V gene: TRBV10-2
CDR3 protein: CASSGSYEQYF
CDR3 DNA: TGCGCCAGCAGTGGGAGCTACGAGCAGTACTTC

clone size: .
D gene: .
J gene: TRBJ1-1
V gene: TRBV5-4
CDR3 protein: CASSLERYTEAFF
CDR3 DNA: TGTGCCAGCAGCTTGGAACGGTACACTGAAGCTTTCTTT

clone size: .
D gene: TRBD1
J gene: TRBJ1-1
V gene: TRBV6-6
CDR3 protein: CASSYSQGSNTEAFF
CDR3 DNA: TGTGCCAGCAGTTACTCACAGGGGTCGAACACTGAAGCTTTCTTT

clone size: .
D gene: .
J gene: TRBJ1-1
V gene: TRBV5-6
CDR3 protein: CASSLGQVLRGNTEAFF
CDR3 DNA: TGTGCCAGCAGCTTGGGCCAGGTCCTCAGGGGGAACACTGAAGCTTTCTTT

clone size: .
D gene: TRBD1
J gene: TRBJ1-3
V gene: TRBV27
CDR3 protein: CASSSTQEGAGNTIYF
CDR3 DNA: TGTGCCAGCAGTTCCACTCAAGAGGGGGCGGGAAACACCATATATTTT

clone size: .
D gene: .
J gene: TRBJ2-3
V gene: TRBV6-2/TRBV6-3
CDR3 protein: CASSYSGGRTDTQYF
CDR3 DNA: TGTGCCAGCAGTTACTCGGGGGGGCGAACAGATACGCAGTATTTT

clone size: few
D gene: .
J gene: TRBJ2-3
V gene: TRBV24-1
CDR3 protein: CATSDLGGGQNTDTQYF
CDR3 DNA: TGTGCCACCAGTGATTTAGGGGGGGGCCAGAACACAGATACGCAGTATTTT